This T cell receptor beta chain was profiled in a study of OX40 agonist ivuxolimab in advanced cancers. Trimming removed 5 bases at V and 4 bases at J, with 3 bases between. This CDR3 comprises 11 residues. Germline CDR1 reads SGHVS; CDR2 reads FQNEAQ. Sequencing was performed with immunoSEQ multiplex PCR; in TCRdb, only in-frame clones are kept and a portion is missing. The top ten clones hold about a third of a sample with 28,000 or so clones, roughly 85% of them seen once. This TCR derives from an adult with an advanced solid tumor such as melanoma, head and neck, liver or kidney cancer. This sample comprised CD4+ or CD8+ T cells sorted from blood, obtained in a trial of the OX40 agonist ivuxolimab. The chain combines TRBV7-8 with TRBJ2-1; D gene ambiguous. The CDR3: CASSTYNEQFF. The CDR3 DNA reads as TGTGCCAGCAGCACTTACAATGAGCAGTTCTTC. Based on the CDR3 plus reference TRBV7-8 and TRBJ2-1, the full variable domain is GAGVSQSPRYKVAKRGQDVALRCDPISGHVSLFWYQQALGQGPEFLTYFQNEAQLDKSGLPSDRFFAERPEGSVSTLKIQRTQQEDSAVYLCASSTYNEQFFGPGTRLTVL.